Listed here are 11 T cell receptor beta chains from one sample, sequenced in a study of CD4 T cells in relation to SARS-CoV-2 and coronaviruses (dated by TCRdb to the early 2020s). Library construction relied on the immunoSEQ multiplex PCR assay. TCRdb stores this immuneACCESS table with in-frame sequences only. Part of the clones is absent; in the studies checked, under half of the shortfall reflects unresolved V genes, and no reason is known for the rest. This sample gives 26,000 or so clones in total; roughly four fifths of them show up just once. The ten largest clones capture 8% to 13% of the sample. Their specific antigens are unknown. CD4+ T cells from unexposed donors were collected before the COVID-19 pandemic (2011-2018). Following 10 days of culture, the EasySep CD4+ T cell isolation kit was used to isolate CD4+ T cells. Sequencing was performed on CD4+ T cells from PBMCs, cultured in vitro. All receptors come from a human donor in good health.

The table lists this clone with a count of one. The rearrangement joins TRBV4-2 to TRBJ2-3; tentatively, D is TRBD2 (5 bases). Trimming removed 2 bases at V and 0 bases at J, with 21 bases between. This CDR3 has 19 residues. Germline V gene data show CDR1 as LGHNA and CDR2 as YNFKEQ. The CDR3 DNA reads as TGTGCCAGCAGCCAAAGGAACAGCGGAAGCACTCTTAGCACAGATACGCAGTATTTT. Translating gives CASSQRNSGSTLSTDTQYF.

J is TRBJ1-1 and V is TRBV6-5; no clear D. The V end was cut by 4 bases, the J end by 7 bases, with 10 bases between. This CDR3 has 12 amino acids. Per germline, CDR1 MNHEY and CDR2 SVGAGI. CDR3 amino acids: CASSSSGVEAFF. DNA of the CDR3: TGTGCCAGCAGTTCATCTGGGGTTGAAGCTTTCTTT.

The rearrangement links TRBV12-3 or TRBV12-4 to TRBJ1-1; 7 bases are a match to TRBD1. The junction had 5 bases not matched to a gene; V was cut back by 5 bases and J by 5 bases. The CDR3 consists of 13 residues. The CDR3: CASSTQGETEAFF. The CDR3 DNA reads as TGTGCCAGCAGTACTCAGGGGGAGACTGAAGCTTTCTTT.

This clone was seen only a few times. The chain uses TRBV5-4 and TRBJ2-7, with 10 bases fitting TRBD2. The V segment lost 0 bases and the J segment 7 bases; nucleotides outside the gene matches: 10. The CDR3 is made up of 16 amino acids. The germline V gene encodes CDR1 SGHNT and CDR2 YYREEE (reference sequence). Written as DNA, the CDR3 is TGTGCCAGCAGCTTGGCAACTAGCGGGACAACGGTGGAGCAGTACTTC. Its protein is CASSLATSGTTVEQYF.

V and J are TRBV3-1 (or the pseudogene TRBV3-2) and TRBJ1-6, with D unclear. The V and J ends lost 1 base and 10 bases respectively, with 11 bases between them. The CDR3 has 14 amino acids. CDR1 is LGHDT and CDR2 is YNNKEL in the germline V gene (reference sequence). The CDR3 loop reads CASSQGVAVSPLHF. In nucleotides, the CDR3 is TGTGCCAGCAGCCAAGGGGTTGCGGTCTCACCCCTCCACTTT.

The rearrangement uses TRBV5-1 and TRBJ2-1; 11 positions match TRBD2. CDR1 and CDR2 (germline): SGHRS, YFSETQ. After removal of 6 bases from V and 6 bases from J, the junction contained 5 bases not matched to a gene. The CDR3 covers 14 residues. CDR3 protein: CASIPGLAANEQFF. In DNA, the CDR3 is TGCGCCAGCATCCCGGGACTAGCGGCCAATGAGCAGTTCTTC.

The chain recombines TRBV19 with TRBJ1-1, with TRBD1 matching 8 bases. CDR3 length: 16 residues. J was trimmed by 3 bases and V by 2 bases; bases with no gene match: 8. Germline V gives CDR1 LNHDA, CDR2 SQIVND (reference sequence). This CDR3 is CASSIQGALVDTEAFF. CDR3 in DNA: TGTGCCAGTAGTATACAGGGGGCTCTTGTGGACACTGAAGCTTTCTTT.

This clone has just one count. The rearrangement joins TRBV18 to TRBJ2-3; tentatively, D is TRBD2 (5 bases). Looked up from germline, CDR1 is KGHSH and CDR2 is LQKENI. The CDR3 runs 15 residues. The V end was cut by 2 bases, the J end by 2 bases, with 11 bases between. This CDR3 is CASSPSGDYTDTQYF. Here the CDR3 DNA reads TGTGCCAGCTCACCATCGGGTGACTACACAGATACGCAGTATTTT.

This CDR3 is CASCRNTNYGYTF. The CDR3 DNA reads TGTGCCAGCTGCAGAAATACTAACTATGGCTACACCTTC. The chain combines TRBV6-5 with TRBJ1-2; D uncertain. The ends were cut back, 8 bases at V and 0 bases at J, with 10 bases in the middle. CDR3 length: 13 amino acids. CDR1 is MNHEY, CDR2 SVGAGI, per germline.

This chain connects TRBV7-2 to TRBJ2-7; D not resolved. CDR3 size: 14 residues. Trimming removed 3 bases at V and 2 bases at J, with 11 bases between. Germline loops: CDR1 SGHTA, CDR2 FQGNSA. This CDR3 reads CASSLAAPPYEQYF. CDR3 DNA sequence: TGTGCCAGCAGCTTGGCTGCGCCTCCCTACGAGCAGTACTTC.

V gene TRBV6-5 combines with J gene TRBJ2-3, with 7 bases matching TRBD1. V was pared by 0 bases and J by 4 bases, with 4 bases of the junction left unmatched. The CDR3 is 15 residues long. CDR1 is MNHEY, CDR2 SVGAGI, per germline. The DNA of the CDR3 is TGTGCCAGCAGTTACTCCACAGGGGTGGCAGATACGCAGTATTTT. Protein product: CASSYSTGVADTQYF.